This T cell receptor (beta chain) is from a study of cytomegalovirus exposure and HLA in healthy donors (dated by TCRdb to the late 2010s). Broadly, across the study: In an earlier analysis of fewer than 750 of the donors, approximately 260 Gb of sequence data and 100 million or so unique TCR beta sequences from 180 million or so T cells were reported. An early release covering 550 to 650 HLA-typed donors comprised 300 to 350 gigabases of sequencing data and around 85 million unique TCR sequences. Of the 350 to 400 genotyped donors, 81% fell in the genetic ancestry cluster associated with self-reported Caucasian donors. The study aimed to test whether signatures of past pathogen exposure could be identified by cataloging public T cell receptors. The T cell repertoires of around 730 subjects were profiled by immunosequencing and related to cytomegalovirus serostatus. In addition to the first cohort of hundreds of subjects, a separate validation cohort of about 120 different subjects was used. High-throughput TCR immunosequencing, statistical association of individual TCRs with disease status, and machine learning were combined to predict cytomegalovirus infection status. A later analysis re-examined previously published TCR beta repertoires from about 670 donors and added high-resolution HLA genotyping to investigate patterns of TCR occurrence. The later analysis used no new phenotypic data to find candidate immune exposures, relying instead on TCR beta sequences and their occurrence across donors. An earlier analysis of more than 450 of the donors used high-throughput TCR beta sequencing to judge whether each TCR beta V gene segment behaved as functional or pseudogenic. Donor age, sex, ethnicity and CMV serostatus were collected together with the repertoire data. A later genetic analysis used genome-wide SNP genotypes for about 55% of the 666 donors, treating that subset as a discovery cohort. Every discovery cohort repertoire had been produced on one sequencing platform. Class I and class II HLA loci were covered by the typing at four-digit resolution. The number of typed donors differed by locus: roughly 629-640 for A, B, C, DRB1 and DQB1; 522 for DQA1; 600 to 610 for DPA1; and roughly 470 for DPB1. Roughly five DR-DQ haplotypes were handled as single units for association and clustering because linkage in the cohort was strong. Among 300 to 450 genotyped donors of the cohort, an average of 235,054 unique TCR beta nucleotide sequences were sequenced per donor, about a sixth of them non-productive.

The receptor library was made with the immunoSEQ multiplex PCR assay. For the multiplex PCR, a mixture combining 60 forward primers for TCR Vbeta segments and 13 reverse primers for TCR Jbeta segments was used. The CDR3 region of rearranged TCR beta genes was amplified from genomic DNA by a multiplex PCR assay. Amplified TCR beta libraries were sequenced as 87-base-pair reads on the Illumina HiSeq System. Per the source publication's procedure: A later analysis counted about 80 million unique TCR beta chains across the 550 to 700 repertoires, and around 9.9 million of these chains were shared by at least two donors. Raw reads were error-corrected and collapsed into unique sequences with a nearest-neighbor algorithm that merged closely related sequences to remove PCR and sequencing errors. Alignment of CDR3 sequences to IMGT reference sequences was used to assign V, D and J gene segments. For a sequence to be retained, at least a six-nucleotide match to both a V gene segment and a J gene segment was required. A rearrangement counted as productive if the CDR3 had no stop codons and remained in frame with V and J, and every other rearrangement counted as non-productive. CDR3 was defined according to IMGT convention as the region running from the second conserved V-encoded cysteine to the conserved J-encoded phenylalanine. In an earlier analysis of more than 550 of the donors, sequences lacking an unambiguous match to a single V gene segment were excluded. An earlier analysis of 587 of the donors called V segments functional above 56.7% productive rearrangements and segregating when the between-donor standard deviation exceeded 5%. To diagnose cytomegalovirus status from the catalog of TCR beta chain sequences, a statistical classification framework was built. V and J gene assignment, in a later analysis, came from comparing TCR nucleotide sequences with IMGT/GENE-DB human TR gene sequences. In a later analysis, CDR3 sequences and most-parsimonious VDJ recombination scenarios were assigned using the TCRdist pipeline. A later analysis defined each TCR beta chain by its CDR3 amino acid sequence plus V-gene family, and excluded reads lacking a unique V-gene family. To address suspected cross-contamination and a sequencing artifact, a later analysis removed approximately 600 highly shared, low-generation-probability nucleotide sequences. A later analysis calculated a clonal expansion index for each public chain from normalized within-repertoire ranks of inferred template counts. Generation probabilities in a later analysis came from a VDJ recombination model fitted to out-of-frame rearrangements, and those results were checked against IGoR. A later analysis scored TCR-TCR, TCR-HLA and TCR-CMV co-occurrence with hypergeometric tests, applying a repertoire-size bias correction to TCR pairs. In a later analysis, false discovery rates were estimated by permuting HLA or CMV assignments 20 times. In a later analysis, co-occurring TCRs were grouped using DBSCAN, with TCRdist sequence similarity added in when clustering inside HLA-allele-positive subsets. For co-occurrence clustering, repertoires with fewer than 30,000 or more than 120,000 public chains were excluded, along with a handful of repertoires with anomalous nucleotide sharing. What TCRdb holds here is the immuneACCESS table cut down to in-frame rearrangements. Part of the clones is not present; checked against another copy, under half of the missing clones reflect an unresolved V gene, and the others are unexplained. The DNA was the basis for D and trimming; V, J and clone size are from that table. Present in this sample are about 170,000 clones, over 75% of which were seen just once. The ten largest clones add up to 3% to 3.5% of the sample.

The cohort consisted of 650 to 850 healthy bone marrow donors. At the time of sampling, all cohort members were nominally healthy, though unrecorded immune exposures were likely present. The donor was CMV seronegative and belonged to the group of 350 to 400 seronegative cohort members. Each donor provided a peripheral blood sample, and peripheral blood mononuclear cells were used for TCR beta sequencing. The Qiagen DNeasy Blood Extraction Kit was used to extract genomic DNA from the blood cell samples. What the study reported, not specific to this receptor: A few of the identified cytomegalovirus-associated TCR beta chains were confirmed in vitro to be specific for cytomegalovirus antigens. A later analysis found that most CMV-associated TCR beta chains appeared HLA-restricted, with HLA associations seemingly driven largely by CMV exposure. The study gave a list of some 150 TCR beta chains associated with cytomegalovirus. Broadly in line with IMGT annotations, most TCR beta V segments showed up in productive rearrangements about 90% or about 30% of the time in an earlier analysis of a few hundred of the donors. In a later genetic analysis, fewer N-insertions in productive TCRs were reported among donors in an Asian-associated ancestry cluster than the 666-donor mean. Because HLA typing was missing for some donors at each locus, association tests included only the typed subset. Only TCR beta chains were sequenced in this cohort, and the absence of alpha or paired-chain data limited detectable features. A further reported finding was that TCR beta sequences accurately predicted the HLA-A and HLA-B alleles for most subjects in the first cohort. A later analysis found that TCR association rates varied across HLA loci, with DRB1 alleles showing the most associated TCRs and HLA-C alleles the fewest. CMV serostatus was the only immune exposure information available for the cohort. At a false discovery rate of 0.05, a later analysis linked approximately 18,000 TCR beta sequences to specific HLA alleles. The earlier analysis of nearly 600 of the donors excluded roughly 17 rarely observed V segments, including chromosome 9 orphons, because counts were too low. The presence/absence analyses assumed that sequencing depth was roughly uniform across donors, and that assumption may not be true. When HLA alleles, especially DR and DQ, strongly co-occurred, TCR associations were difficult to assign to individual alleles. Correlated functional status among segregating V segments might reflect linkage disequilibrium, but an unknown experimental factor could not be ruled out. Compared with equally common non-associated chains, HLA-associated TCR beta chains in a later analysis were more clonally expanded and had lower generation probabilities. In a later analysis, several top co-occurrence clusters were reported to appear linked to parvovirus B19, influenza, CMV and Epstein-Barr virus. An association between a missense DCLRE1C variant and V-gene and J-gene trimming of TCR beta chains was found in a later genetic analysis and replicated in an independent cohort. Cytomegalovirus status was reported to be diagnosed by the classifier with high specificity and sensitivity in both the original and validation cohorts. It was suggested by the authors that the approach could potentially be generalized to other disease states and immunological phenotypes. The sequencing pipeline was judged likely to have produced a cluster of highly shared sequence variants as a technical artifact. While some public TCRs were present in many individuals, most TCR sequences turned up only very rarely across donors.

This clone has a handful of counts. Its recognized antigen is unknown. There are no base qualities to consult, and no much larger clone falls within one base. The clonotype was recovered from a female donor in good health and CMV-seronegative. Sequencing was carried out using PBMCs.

CDR3 reads: CASSIGQGGYTEAFF. The DNA sequence is given as TGTGCCAGTAGTATTGGACAGGGCGGATACACTGAAGCTTTCTTT. The rearrangement combines TRBV19 with TRBJ1-1; the junction holds 8 bases that match TRBD1. V is trimmed back by 3 bases and J by 3 bases, and the junction contains 6 bases that no gene match accounts for. CDR1 and CDR2 (LNHDA, SQIVND) derive from the germline V gene (reference sequence). CDR3 length: 15 amino acids, cysteine to phenylalanine. Of the read, only the CDR3 DNA is kept; its 45 bases are in frame from base 1.